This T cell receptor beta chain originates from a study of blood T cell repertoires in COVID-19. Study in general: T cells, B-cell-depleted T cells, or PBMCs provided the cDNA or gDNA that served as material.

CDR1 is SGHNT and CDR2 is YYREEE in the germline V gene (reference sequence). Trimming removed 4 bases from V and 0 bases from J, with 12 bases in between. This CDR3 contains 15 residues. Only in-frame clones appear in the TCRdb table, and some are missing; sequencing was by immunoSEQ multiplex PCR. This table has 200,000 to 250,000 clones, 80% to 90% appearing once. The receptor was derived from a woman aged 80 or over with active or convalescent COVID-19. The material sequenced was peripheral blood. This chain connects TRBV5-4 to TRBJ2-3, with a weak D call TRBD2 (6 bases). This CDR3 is CASSTGLASTDTQYF. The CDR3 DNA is TGTGCCAGCAGCACGGGACTCGCTAGCACAGATACGCAGTATTTT.